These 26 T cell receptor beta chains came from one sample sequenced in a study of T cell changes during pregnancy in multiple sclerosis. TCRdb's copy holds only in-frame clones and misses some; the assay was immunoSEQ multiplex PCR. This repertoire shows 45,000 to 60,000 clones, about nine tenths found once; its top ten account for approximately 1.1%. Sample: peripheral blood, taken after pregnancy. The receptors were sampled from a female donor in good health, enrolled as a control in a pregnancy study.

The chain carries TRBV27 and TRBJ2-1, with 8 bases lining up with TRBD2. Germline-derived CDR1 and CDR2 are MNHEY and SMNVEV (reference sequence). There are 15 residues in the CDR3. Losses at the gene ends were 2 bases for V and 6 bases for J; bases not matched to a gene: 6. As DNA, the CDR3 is TGTGCCAGCAGTTTAGGGGTCGGGGGGGTCAATGAGCAGTTCTTC. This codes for CASSLGVGGVNEQFF.

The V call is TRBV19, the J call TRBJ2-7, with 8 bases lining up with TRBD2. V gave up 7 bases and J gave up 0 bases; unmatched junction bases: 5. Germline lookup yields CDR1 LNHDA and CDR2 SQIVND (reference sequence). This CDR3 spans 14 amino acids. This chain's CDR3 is CASTPGTSSYEQYF. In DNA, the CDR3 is TGTGCCAGTACCCCAGGGACTAGCTCCTACGAGCAGTACTTC. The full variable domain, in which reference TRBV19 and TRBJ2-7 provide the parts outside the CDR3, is DGGITQSPKYLFRKEGQNVTLSCEQNLNHDAMYWYRQDPGQGLRLIYYSQIVNDFQKGDIAEGYSVSREKKESFPLTVTSAQKNPTAFYLCASTPGTSSYEQYFGPGTRLTVT.

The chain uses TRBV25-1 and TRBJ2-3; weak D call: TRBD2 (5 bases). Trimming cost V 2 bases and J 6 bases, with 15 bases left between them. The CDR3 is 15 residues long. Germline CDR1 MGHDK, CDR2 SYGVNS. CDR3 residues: CASSEATGYQDTQYF. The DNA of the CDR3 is TGTGCCAGCAGTGAAGCGACGGGGTATCAGGATACGCAGTATTTT.

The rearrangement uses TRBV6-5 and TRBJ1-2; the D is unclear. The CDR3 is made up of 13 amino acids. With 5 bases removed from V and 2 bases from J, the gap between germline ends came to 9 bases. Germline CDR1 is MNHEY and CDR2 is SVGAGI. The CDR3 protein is CASSVTENYGYTF. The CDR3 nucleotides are TGTGCCAGCAGTGTCACAGAGAACTATGGCTACACCTTC.

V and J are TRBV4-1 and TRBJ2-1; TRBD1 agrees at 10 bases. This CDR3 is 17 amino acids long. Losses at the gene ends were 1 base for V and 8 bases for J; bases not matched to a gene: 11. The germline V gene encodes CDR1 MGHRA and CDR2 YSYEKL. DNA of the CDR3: TGCGCCAGCAGCCAAGCTCTGTCGAGGACAGGGGGTCATGAGCAGTTCTTC. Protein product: CASSQALSRTGGHEQFF.

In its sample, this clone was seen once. This CDR3 reads CASSEMREGQPQHF. CDR3 nucleotides: TGTGCCAGCAGTGAAATGCGGGAGGGGCAGCCCCAGCATTTT. The V and J genes are TRBV2 and TRBJ1-5; maybe TRBD1 (5 bases). Trimming removed 2 bases from V and 7 bases from J, with 12 bases in between. The CDR3 loop spans 14 amino acids. Germline loops: CDR1 SNHLY, CDR2 FYNNEI.

The CDR3 DNA reads as TGTGCCACACTTGCGGGGCCCTACGAGCAGTACTTC. Translated: CATLAGPYEQYF. V and J are TRBV6-6 and TRBJ2-7; weak D call: TRBD2 (6 bases). Germline V gene lookup returns CDR1 MNHNY and CDR2 SVGAGI (reference sequence). The CDR3 totals 12 residues. Between the trimmed V and J ends, which lost 10 bases and 2 bases, there was a span of 12 bases.

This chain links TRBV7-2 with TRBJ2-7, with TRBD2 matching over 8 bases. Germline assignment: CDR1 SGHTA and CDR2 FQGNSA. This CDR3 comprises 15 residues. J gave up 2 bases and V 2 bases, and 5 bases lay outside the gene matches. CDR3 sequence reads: CASSLNAGGTYEQYF. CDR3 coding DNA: TGTGCCAGCAGCTTAAACGCGGGAGGTACCTACGAGCAGTACTTC.

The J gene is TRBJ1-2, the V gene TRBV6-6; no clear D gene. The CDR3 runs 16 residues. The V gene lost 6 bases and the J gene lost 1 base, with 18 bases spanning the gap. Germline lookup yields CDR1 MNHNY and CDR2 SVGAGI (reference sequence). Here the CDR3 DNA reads TGTGCCAGCAGCTACAAGTTGAGGCCAGATAACTATGGCTACACCTTC. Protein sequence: CASSYKLRPDNYGYTF.

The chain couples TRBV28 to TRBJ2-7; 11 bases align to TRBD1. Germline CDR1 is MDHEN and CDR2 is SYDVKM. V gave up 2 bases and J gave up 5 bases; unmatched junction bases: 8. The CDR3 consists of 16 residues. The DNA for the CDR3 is TGTGCCAGCAGTTTAGCGGGGACAGGGGGTGATGACGAGCAGTACTTC. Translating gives CASSLAGTGGDDEQYF.

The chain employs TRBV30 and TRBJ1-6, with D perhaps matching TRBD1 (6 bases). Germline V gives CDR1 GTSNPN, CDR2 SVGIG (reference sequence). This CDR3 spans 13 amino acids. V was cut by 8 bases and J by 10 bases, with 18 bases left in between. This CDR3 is CALETGGRSPLHF. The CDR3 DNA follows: TGTGCCCTCGAGACGGGGGGCAGATCACCCCTCCACTTT.

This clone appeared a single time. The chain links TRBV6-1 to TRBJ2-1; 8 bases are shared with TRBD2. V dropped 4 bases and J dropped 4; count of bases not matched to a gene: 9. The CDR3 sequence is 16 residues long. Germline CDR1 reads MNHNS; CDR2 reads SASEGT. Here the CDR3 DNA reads TGTGCCAGCAGTGTATCGCGGGGGGCCGGGTACAATGAGCAGTTCTTC. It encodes CASSVSRGAGYNEQFF.

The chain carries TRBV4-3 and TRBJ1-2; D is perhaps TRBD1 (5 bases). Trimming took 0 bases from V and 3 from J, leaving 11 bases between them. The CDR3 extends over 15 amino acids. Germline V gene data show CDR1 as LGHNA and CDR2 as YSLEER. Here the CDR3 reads CASSQDYGGDYGYTF. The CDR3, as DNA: TGCGCCAGCAGCCAAGATTACGGGGGGGACTATGGCTACACCTTC.

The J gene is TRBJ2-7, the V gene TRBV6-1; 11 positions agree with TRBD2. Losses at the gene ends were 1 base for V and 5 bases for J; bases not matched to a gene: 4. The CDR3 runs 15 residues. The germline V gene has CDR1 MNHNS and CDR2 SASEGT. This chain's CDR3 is CASSEGSGGADEQYF. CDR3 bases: TGTGCCAGCAGTGAAGGTAGCGGGGGGGCCGACGAGCAGTACTTC.

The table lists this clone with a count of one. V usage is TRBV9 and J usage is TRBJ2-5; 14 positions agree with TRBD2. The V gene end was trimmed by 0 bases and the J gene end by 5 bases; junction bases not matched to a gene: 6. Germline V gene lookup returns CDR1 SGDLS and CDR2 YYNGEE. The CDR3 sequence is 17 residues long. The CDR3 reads CASSVGLAGGFSETQYF. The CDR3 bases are TGTGCCAGCAGCGTAGGACTAGCGGGAGGGTTTTCGGAGACCCAGTACTTC.

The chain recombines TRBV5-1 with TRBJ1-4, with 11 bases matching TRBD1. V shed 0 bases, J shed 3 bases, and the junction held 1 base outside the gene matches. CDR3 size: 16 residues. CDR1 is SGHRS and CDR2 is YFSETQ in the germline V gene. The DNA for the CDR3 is TGCGCCAGCAGCTTGGGGGGACAGGGGGCTAATGAAAAACTGTTTTTT. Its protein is CASSLGGQGANEKLFF.

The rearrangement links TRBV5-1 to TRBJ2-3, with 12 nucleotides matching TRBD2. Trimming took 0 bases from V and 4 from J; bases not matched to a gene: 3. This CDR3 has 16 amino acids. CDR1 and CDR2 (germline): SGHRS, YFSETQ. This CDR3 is CASSLALAGGSDTQYF. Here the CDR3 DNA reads TGCGCCAGCAGCTTGGCTCTAGCGGGGGGGTCAGATACGCAGTATTTT.

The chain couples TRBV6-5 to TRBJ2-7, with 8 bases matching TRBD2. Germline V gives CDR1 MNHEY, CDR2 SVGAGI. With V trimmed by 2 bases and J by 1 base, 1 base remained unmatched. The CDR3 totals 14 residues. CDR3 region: CASSYTGGSYEQYF. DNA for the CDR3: TGTGCCAGCAGTTACACGGGGGGGTCCTACGAGCAGTACTTC.

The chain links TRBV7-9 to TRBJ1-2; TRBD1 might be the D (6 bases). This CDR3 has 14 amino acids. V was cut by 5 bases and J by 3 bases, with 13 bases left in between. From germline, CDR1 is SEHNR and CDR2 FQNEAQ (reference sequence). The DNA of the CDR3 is TGTGCCAGCAGCCTCGAGGCAGGGGACTATGGCTACACCTTC. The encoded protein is CASSLEAGDYGYTF.

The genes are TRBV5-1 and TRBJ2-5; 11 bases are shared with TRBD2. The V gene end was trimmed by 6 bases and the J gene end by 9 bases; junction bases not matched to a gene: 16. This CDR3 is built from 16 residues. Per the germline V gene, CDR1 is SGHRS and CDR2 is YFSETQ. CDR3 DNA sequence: TGCGCCAGCATCTTCGCACCGGGACTAGCGGCCCAGGCCCAGTACTTC. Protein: CASIFAPGLAAQAQYF.

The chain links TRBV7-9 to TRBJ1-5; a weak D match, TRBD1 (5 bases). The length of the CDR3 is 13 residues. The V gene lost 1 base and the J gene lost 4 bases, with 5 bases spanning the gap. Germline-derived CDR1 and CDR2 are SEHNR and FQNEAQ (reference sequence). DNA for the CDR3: TGTGCCAGCAGCTTAGACAGGAATCAGCCCCAGCATTTT. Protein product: CASSLDRNQPQHF.

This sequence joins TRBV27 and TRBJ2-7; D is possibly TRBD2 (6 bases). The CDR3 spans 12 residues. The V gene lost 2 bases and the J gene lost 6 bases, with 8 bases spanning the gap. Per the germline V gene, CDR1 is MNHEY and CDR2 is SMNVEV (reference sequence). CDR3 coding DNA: TGTGCCAGCAGTTTAGGGGGGAGCGAGCAGTACTTC. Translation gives CASSLGGSEQYF.

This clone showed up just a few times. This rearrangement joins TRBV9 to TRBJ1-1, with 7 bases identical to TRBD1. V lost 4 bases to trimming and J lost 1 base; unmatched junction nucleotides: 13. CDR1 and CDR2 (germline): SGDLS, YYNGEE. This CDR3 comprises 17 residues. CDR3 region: CASSTSLTGRKNTEAFF. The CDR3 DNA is TGTGCCAGCAGCACCTCCCTGACAGGGAGAAAGAACACTGAAGCTTTCTTT.

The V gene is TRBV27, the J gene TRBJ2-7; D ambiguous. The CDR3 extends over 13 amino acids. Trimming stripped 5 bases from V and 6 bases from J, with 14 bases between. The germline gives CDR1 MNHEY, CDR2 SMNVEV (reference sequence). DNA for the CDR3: TGTGCCAGCAGTCCCCCAAGCCTAGGCGAGCAGTACTTC. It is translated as CASSPPSLGEQYF.

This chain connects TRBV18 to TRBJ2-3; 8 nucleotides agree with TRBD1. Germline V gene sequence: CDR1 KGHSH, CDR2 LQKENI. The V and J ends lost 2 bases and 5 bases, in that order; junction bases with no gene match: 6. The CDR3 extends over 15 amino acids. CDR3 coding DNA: TGTGCCAGCTCACCAGGGACAGGACGGGAAGATACGCAGTATTTT. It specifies CASSPGTGREDTQYF.

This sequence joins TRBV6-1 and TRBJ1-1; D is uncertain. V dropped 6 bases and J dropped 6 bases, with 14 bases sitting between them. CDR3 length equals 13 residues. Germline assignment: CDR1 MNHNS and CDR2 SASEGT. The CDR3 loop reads CASSTIPGAEAFF. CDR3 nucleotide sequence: TGTGCCAGCAGCACGATTCCGGGAGCTGAAGCTTTCTTT.